This T cell receptor beta chain was recovered during a study of blood T cell repertoires in COVID-19. CDR3 length equals 13 residues. Per the germline V gene, CDR1 is MNHEY and CDR2 is SVGAGI. Between the trimmed V and J ends, which lost 6 bases and 4 bases, there was a span of 13 bases. Produced via immunoSEQ multiplex PCR; TCRdb's table is partial and in-frame only. The data hold around 140,000 clones, with approximately 80% observed a single time. The V call is TRBV6-5, the J call TRBJ2-7, with D possibly TRBD1 on 5 matching bases. This receptor was identified in a human donor in a cohort sampled during active COVID-19. The specimen sequenced was peripheral blood. This CDR3 is CASRNPGHYEQYV. The CDR3, as DNA: TGTGCCAGCAGGAATCCAGGGCATTACGAGCAGTACGTC.